The rows below give T cell receptor beta chains drawn from one sample of a study of blood T cells in healthy people across ages. TCRdb re-called the 5' RACE reads through MiXCR, storing one row per CDR3 protein. Among about 650,000 distinct CDR3 sequences listed, approximately 30% were seen once. Sample: blood. These TCRs come from a woman of 80 years or more in good health. Both conserved end residues are part of each CDR3. A D gene is named only where the DNA matches it firmly. Rows may omit the clone size; those that give it use once, few, many or a size class.

D	V	J	size	DNA	CDR3
TRBD1	TRBV29-1	TRBJ2-5	many	TGCAGCGTTAGACAGGGGGGAGAGACCCAGTACTTC	CSVRQGGETQYF
.	TRBV20-1	TRBJ1-1	.	TGCAGTGAACCGACAGATATGAACACTGAAGCTTTCTTT	CSEPTDMNTEAFF
.	TRBV18	TRBJ1-1	.	TGTGCCAGCTCGAACGGGGTCCTGAACACTGAAGCTTTCTTT	CASSNGVLNTEAFF
TRBD1	TRBV7-2	TRBJ1-3	.	TGTGCCAGCAGCCCGACGGGACAGCGAAACACCATATATTTT	CASSPTGQRNTIYF
.	TRBV7-2	TRBJ2-3	.	TGTGCCAGCAGCTTATCCTCGGGCACAGATACGCAGTATTTT	CASSLSSGTDTQYF
TRBD1	TRBV12-3/TRBV12-4	TRBJ2-3	few	TGTGCCAGCAGTTTAGGGGACAGCACAGATATGCAGTATTTT	CASSLGDSTDMQYF
.	TRBV9	TRBJ2-1	.	TGTGCCAGCAGCGTAGTAGATCACAATGAGCAGTTCTTC	CASSVVDHNEQFF
.	TRBV21-1	TRBJ1-5	few	TGTGCCAGCAGCACTCCCTCCGGGGTCGGCAATCAGCCCCAGCATTTT	CASSTPSGVGNQPQHF
TRBD2	TRBV28	TRBJ2-6	.	TGTGCCAGCAGATTTAGCGGGGGCAGCTCTGGGGCCAACGTCCTGACTTTC	CASRFSGGSSGANVLTF
.	TRBV7-2	TRBJ1-1	few	TGTGCCAGCAGCCGAGGGTCGGCTGAAGCTTTCTTT	CASSRGSAEAFF
.	TRBV12-3/TRBV12-4	TRBJ2-3	.	TGTGCCAGCAGTTTTTTTATGGGTAGCGCAGATACGCAATATTTT	CASSFFMGSADTQYF
.	TRBV7-9	TRBJ2-1	many	TGTGCCAGCAGCTCGGCCCCAAGCTCCTACAATGAGCAGTTCTTC	CASSSAPSSYNEQFF
.	TRBV15	TRBJ1-5	few	TGTGCCACCAGCAGAGCGGGGTCAGGGCCCCAGCATTTT	CATSRAGSGPQHF
.	TRBV7-2	TRBJ2-6	.	TGTGCCAGCAGCTTACTAGGGGGGGCTGGGGCCAACGTCCTGACTTTC	CASSLLGGAGANVLTF
.	TRBV7-6	TRBJ2-5	many	TGTGCCAGCAGCTTAGGTCCAGGCGGAGGGCAAGAGACCCAGTACTTC	CASSLGPGGGQETQYF
.	TRBV29-1	TRBJ2-3	many	TGCAGCGTTGACCGGGACGGCATCACAGATACGCAGTATTTT	CSVDRDGITDTQYF
.	TRBV2	TRBJ1-1	.	TGTGCCAGCAGAGACCAGGGCACTGAAGCTTTCTTT	CASRDQGTEAFF
TRBD1	TRBV20-1	TRBJ2-5	many	TGCAGTGCGGACAGGCAAGAGACCCAGTACTTC	CSADRQETQYF
TRBD1	TRBV6-5	TRBJ2-1	.	TGTGCCAGCAGTTACGGACAGGGTGGGTTCTTC	CASSYGQGGFF
TRBD1	TRBV30	TRBJ1-1	.	TGTGCCTGCCTGGGACAGATGAACACTGAAGCTTTCTTT	CACLGQMNTEAFF
.	TRBV20-1	TRBJ2-4	.	TGCAGCGGGGTATTGAGGGGGGCGGGGTCCAAAAACATTCAGTACTTC	CSGVLRGAGSKNIQYF
.	TRBV20-1	TRBJ2-6	many	TGCAGTGCTAGGTACGACGGGGCCAACGTCCTGACTTTC	CSARYDGANVLTF
TRBD2	TRBV7-2	TRBJ2-3	.	TGTGCCAGCAGCTTAACTCATCCGCGGGGGGGCAGGGCAGATACGCAGTATTTT	CASSLTHPRGGRADTQYF
.	TRBV11-2	TRBJ2-7	many	TGTGCCAGCAGCCTAGGTCCCCGGATCTACGAGCAGTACTTC	CASSLGPRIYEQYF
.	TRBV28	TRBJ2-3	.	TGTGCCAGCAGTTTAGAGGTCCTCGGGGGATCTAGCACAGATACGCAGTATTTT	CASSLEVLGGSSTDTQYF
TRBD1	TRBV7-2	TRBJ2-7	few	TGTGCCAGCAGCTTTCCGGGACAGGTGACCGAGCAGTACTTC	CASSFPGQVTEQYF
TRBD1	TRBV20-1	TRBJ1-1	.	TGCAGTGCTACCAGGACAGGGGGCACTGAAGCTTTCTTT	CSATRTGGTEAFF
.	TRBV5-1	TRBJ2-7	.	TGCGCCAGCAGCCCAGGGGGGACTTCCCCCTACGAGCAGTACTTC	CASSPGGTSPYEQYF
.	TRBV29-1	TRBJ2-3	.	TGCAGCGTTGAGAGGGCACTCGTGGGCACAGATACGCAGTATTTT	CSVERALVGTDTQYF
TRBD1	TRBV12-3/TRBV12-4	TRBJ2-3	.	TGTGCCAGCAGAACACAGGGGTTTGCAGATGCGGAGTATTTT	CASRTQGFADAEYF
.	TRBV20-1	TRBJ1-6	many	TGCAGTGCCCCGGCAGAGGGGGGTTCACCCCTCCACTTT	CSAPAEGGSPLHF
.	TRBV10-3	TRBJ2-3	many	TGTGCCATCAGTGCCGAGCACCCCACAGATACGCAGTATTTT	CAISAEHPTDTQYF